The 2 T cell receptor beta chains in this list originate from one sample, sequenced in a study of beta chain features in type 1 diabetes. Expressed TCRB transcripts got sequenced, as all isolated RNA was reverse transcribed. Produced via immunoSEQ multiplex PCR; TCRdb's table is partial and in-frame only. Found here are around 340,000 clones, about 18% of them singletons; the top ten hold around 0.045%. Specimen: naive CD4+ T cells from blood. Receptors were obtained from a woman between 18 and 30 years old in good health.

The rearrangement links TRBV5-1 to TRBJ2-4; the match to TRBD1 covers 7 bases. V dropped 0 bases and J dropped 1; count of bases not matched to a gene: 7. This CDR3 has 17 residues. Germline CDR1 SGHRS, CDR2 YFSETQ. The CDR3 loop reads CASSLADRVGAKNIQYF. The DNA for the CDR3 is TGCGCCAGCAGCTTGGCCGACAGGGTCGGGGCCAAAAACATTCAGTACTTC.

This clone was detected only once. The J gene is TRBJ1-4, the V gene TRBV6-6; weak D call: TRBD1 (6 bases). Per germline, CDR1 MNHNY and CDR2 SVGAGI (reference sequence). CDR3 length: 13 amino acids. The V and J ends lost 5 bases and 8 bases respectively, with 12 bases between them. This CDR3 reads CASSPTRGEKLFF. The CDR3 nucleotides are TGTGCCAGCAGTCCAACAAGGGGGGAAAAACTGTTTTTT.